These 10 T cell receptor beta chains originate from one sample sequenced in a study of T cell responses to AZD1222 COVID-19 vaccine. Assay: immunoSEQ multiplex PCR; the TCRdb copy retains only in-frame clones and omits some. This sample carries approximately 160,000 clones, 87% of them seen once, and the ten largest clones take about 3%. The specimen comprised peripheral blood, sampled on day 0 of AZD1222 vaccination. Receptors were obtained from an adult in good health.

The chain recombines TRBV19 with TRBJ1-1, with no clear D. V lost 3 bases and J 1 base, leaving 9 bases between the germline ends. The CDR3 spans 14 residues. CDR1 is LNHDA, CDR2 SQIVND, per germline (reference sequence). CDR3 coding DNA: TGTGCCAGTAGTATGGGGTCTGGGAACACTGAAGCTTTCTTT. Protein: CASSMGSGNTEAFF.

The rearrangement links TRBV11-1 to TRBJ1-4, with D unresolved. Germline V gene lookup returns CDR1 SGHAT and CDR2 FQDESV (reference sequence). V was clipped by 5 bases and J by 1 base, with 11 bases between them. The CDR3 has 15 amino acids. Written as DNA, the CDR3 is TGTGCCAGCAGCCTTCGGCAGGAAACTAATGAAAAACTGTTTTTT. It encodes CASSLRQETNEKLFF.

The sample holds a few counts of this clone. The rearrangement links TRBV5-1 to TRBJ2-3, with 9 bases lining up with TRBD2. Per germline, CDR1 SGHRS and CDR2 YFSETQ. V lost 5 bases to trimming and J lost 2 bases; unmatched junction nucleotides: 3. This CDR3 is 14 amino acids long. CDR3 DNA sequence: TGCGCCAGCAGGAGCGGGAGGCCCACAGATACGCAGTATTTT. It specifies CASRSGRPTDTQYF.

V usage is TRBV5-6 and J usage is TRBJ1-1; no clear D. CDR3 length: 15 residues. CDR1 SGHDT and CDR2 YYEEEE come from the germline V gene. Between the trimmed V and J ends, which lost 0 bases and 0 bases, there was a span of 9 bases. CDR3 sequence reads: CASSLGIRLNTEAFF. CDR3 DNA: TGTGCCAGCAGCTTGGGGATACGACTGAACACTGAAGCTTTCTTT. The variable domain in full, with the rest retrieved from reference TRBV5-6 and TRBJ1-1, is DAGVTQSPTHLIKTRGQQVTLRCSPKSGHDTVSWYQQALGQGPQFIFQYYEEEERQRGNFPDRFSGHQFPNYSSELNVNALLLGDSALYLCASSLGIRLNTEAFFGQGTRLTVV.

This sequence joins TRBV9 and TRBJ1-2, with D uncertain. The CDR3 covers 12 residues. The germline V gene encodes CDR1 SGDLS and CDR2 YYNGEE. Between the trimmed V and J ends, which lost 3 bases and 5 bases, there was a span of 8 bases. This chain's CDR3 is CASSGIGYGYTF. CDR3 DNA: TGTGCCAGCAGCGGGATAGGTTATGGCTACACCTTC.

The chain links TRBV18 to TRBJ1-1; D perhaps matches TRBD1 (5 bases). V was clipped by 2 bases and J by 0 bases, with 16 bases between them. The CDR3 is made up of 17 amino acids. Germline V gene lookup returns CDR1 KGHSH and CDR2 LQKENI. CDR3 bases: TGTGCCAGCTCACCAAGTGGGGCCAGAGGAATGAACACTGAAGCTTTCTTT. Residues: CASSPSGARGMNTEAFF.

This clone is a singleton in its sample. The V gene is TRBV27, the J gene TRBJ1-2; the D is unclear. The CDR3 extends over 13 amino acids. Germline lookup yields CDR1 MNHEY and CDR2 SMNVEV (reference sequence). Trimming shortened V by 0 bases and J by 3 bases, and 5 bases separated the two germline ends. The CDR3, as DNA: TGTGCCAGCAGTTTATCCGGGGACTATGGCTACACCTTC. Translating it yields CASSLSGDYGYTF.

This rearrangement joins TRBV7-9 to TRBJ2-5; a possible D gene is TRBD1 (5 bases). Per germline, CDR1 SEHNR and CDR2 FQNEAQ (reference sequence). The CDR3 runs 17 residues. V was clipped by 2 bases and J by 1 base, with 17 bases between them. The chain's CDR3 is CASSLPVMGLVQETQYF. CDR3 nucleotides: TGTGCCAGCAGCTTACCTGTGATGGGGCTAGTCCAAGAGACCCAGTACTTC.

The chain uses TRBV10-2 and TRBJ1-2; tentative D call: TRBD1 (5 bases). V lost 3 bases, J lost 7 bases, and 9 bases lay in between. Germline CDR1 WSHSY, CDR2 SAAADI. CDR3 size: 12 residues. This CDR3 is CASSDAGFGYTF. The DNA of the CDR3 is TGCGCCAGCAGTGATGCAGGGTTTGGCTACACCTTC.

The chain joins TRBV7-8 to TRBJ1-1; TRBD1 might be the D (5 bases). The germline V gene encodes CDR1 SGHVS and CDR2 FQNEAQ. V was trimmed by 6 bases and J by 8 bases, leaving 22 bases between them. The CDR3 totals 15 residues. The CDR3 sequence is CASRPTTAGLLEAFF. Written as DNA, the CDR3 is TGTGCCAGCAGGCCCACAACCGCAGGGCTCCTGGAAGCTTTCTTT.